A single sample gave rise to the 18 T cell receptor beta chains below, sequenced in a study of OX40 agonist ivuxolimab in advanced cancers. Clones were read by immunoSEQ multiplex PCR, and TCRdb kept only the in-frame ones, dropping some. The data contain more than 60,000 clones, roughly three quarters of them singletons. The material was CD4+ or CD8+ T cells sorted from blood, obtained in a trial of the OX40 agonist ivuxolimab. These receptors were taken from an adult with an advanced solid tumor such as melanoma, head and neck, liver or kidney cancer.

This chain uses TRBV11-1 with TRBJ1-4, with 8 bases matching TRBD1. Per the germline V gene, CDR1 is SGHAT and CDR2 is FQDESV (reference sequence). The length of the CDR3 is 14 residues. V lost 4 bases to trimming and J lost 8 bases; unmatched junction nucleotides: 6. CDR3 in amino acids: CASSSGQGEEKLFF. DNA of the CDR3: TGTGCCAGCAGCTCTGGACAGGGAGAAGAAAAACTGTTTTTT.

This chain uses TRBV11-2 with TRBJ2-5; TRBD2 agrees at 10 bases. This CDR3 contains 14 residues. With V trimmed by 3 bases and J by 3 bases, 1 base remained unmatched. Per the germline V gene, CDR1 is SGHAT and CDR2 is FQNNGV. As DNA, the CDR3 is TGTGCCAGCAGCTTTAGCGGGGGGAAAGAGACCCAGTACTTC. Its protein is CASSFSGGKETQYF.

The rearrangement joins TRBV5-4 to TRBJ2-7, with 9 nucleotides matching TRBD1. This CDR3 comprises 14 residues. V shed 3 bases and J 4 bases; nucleotides not matched to a gene: 5. From germline, CDR1 is SGHNT and CDR2 YYREEE (reference sequence). CDR3 amino acids: CASSWWGQGYEQYF. The CDR3 bases are TGTGCCAGCAGCTGGTGGGGACAGGGTTACGAGCAGTACTTC.

The chain combines TRBV4-2 with TRBJ2-1; D gene ambiguous. The CDR3 runs 14 residues. Trimming left V 1 base short and J 6 bases short, with 10 bases between. Looked up from germline, CDR1 is LGHNA and CDR2 is YNFKEQ. CDR3 amino acids: CASSQGRQRNEQFF. The CDR3 region has the DNA TGTGCCAGCAGCCAAGGACGTCAGCGCAATGAGCAGTTCTTC.

The chain uses TRBV6-5 and TRBJ2-1; D might be TRBD2 (5 bases). V lost 6 bases and J 6 bases, leaving 15 bases between the germline ends. The CDR3 contains 14 residues. CDR1 and CDR2 from the germline V gene are MNHEY and SVGAGI. Written as DNA, the CDR3 is TGTGCCAGCAGAACCGGCGGGTGGGGCAATGAGCAGTTCTTC. Protein product: CASRTGGWGNEQFF.

This sequence joins TRBV5-1 and TRBJ1-2; D is perhaps TRBD1 (6 bases). CDR3 length: 13 residues. Germline assignment: CDR1 SGHRS and CDR2 YFSETQ. V shed 5 bases and J shed 2 bases, with 10 bases lying between them. The CDR3 DNA sequence: TGCGCCAGCAGGGAGACAGGAAACTATGGCTACACCTTC. This sequence encodes CASRETGNYGYTF.

This rearrangement joins TRBV15 to TRBJ1-4; 8 bases align to TRBD1. With V trimmed by 0 bases and J by 8 bases, 5 bases remained unmatched. The CDR3 loop spans 15 amino acids. Per the germline V gene, CDR1 is LNHNV and CDR2 is YYDKDF (reference sequence). Here the CDR3 reads CATSRDAGGEEKLFF. DNA of the CDR3: TGTGCCACCAGCAGAGACGCAGGGGGCGAGGAAAAACTGTTTTTT.

The genes are TRBV5-1 and TRBJ1-2; 7 nucleotides align to TRBD1. V was pared by 3 bases and J by 8 bases, with 13 bases of the junction left unmatched. The germline V gene encodes CDR1 SGHRS and CDR2 YFSETQ. The CDR3 covers 15 residues. The CDR3 DNA reads TGCGCCAGCAGCTGGGTTCAAGGGGGCGCCGGGGGCTACACCTTC. As protein: CASSWVQGGAGGYTF.

V usage is TRBV18 and J usage is TRBJ1-5; D not certain. The CDR3 consists of 13 residues. Germline V gene lookup returns CDR1 KGHSH and CDR2 LQKENI. Trimming removed 3 bases from V and 4 bases from J, with 7 bases in between. The CDR3 coding sequence is TGTGCCAGCTCACCGGCTGTGAATCAGCCCCAGCATTTT. This gives the protein CASSPAVNQPQHF. The whole variable domain, remainder taken from reference TRBV18 and TRBJ1-5, is NAGVMQNPRHLVRRRGQEARLRCSPMKGHSHVYWYRQLPEEGLKFMVYLQKENIIDESGMPKERFSAEFPKEGPSILRIQQVVRGDSAAYFCASSPAVNQPQHFGDGTRLSIL.

J is TRBJ2-1 and V is TRBV5-4; 13 positions match TRBD2. The CDR3 consists of 16 residues. Germline V CDR1 and CDR2: SGHNT, YYREEE (reference sequence). V lost 0 bases and J lost 7; bases outside the gene matches: 4. The CDR3 coding sequence is TGTGCCAGCAGCTTGGGTACTAGCGGGAGGGGGAATGAGCAGTTCTTC. This sequence encodes CASSLGTSGRGNEQFF.

The chain is built from TRBV4-1 and TRBJ2-7; D not resolved. The V gene's germline CDR1 is MGHRA and CDR2 YSYEKL. The CDR3 covers 12 residues. Trimming shortened V by 0 bases and J by 7 bases, and 7 bases separated the two germline ends. Here the CDR3 reads CASSQDPGEQYF. In DNA, the CDR3 is TGCGCCAGCAGCCAAGATCCCGGAGAGCAGTACTTC.

The rearrangement joins TRBV6-6 to TRBJ1-2; no clear D gene. Germline loops: CDR1 MNHNY, CDR2 SVGAGI (reference sequence). The CDR3 length is 12 residues. V lost 5 bases to trimming and J lost 4 bases, with 8 bases between them. The CDR3 DNA reads as TGTGCCAGCAGTCAGACCCTCTATGGCTACACCTTC. Protein sequence: CASSQTLYGYTF.

This clone has more than one count but fewer than ten. The gene calls are TRBV4-1 and TRBJ1-5; a weak D match, TRBD1 (5 bases). This CDR3 spans 14 amino acids. The V gene's germline CDR1 is MGHRA and CDR2 YSYEKL. V was cut by 4 bases and J by 7 bases, with 14 bases left in between. CDR3 protein: CASSRQGTLQPQHF. In DNA form, the CDR3 reads TGCGCCAGCAGCCGTCAGGGTACGTTGCAGCCCCAGCATTTT.

The chain employs TRBV7-2 and TRBJ2-5; D unclear. From germline, CDR1 is SGHTA and CDR2 FQGNSA. CDR3 size: 15 residues. The germline V and J ends were trimmed by 1 base and 2 bases, with 11 bases remaining between them. CDR3 in DNA: TGTGCCAGCAGCTTAGAGCGCGGCGGACAAGAGACCCAGTACTTC. The encoded protein is CASSLERGGQETQYF. Full variable domain (outside the CDR3, taken from reference TRBV7-2 and TRBJ2-5): GAGVSQSPSNKVTEKGKDVELRCDPISGHTALYWYRQSLGQGLEFLIYFQGNSAPDKSGLPSDRFSAERTGGSVSTLTIQRTQQEDSAVYLCASSLERGGQETQYFGPGTRLLVL.

This clone showed up just once. The J gene is TRBJ2-1, the V gene TRBV11-2, with 8 bases identical to TRBD1. The CDR3 is 16 amino acids. The ends lost 2 bases at V and 7 bases at J; junction bases unmatched: 10. The germline CDR1 and CDR2 sequences are SGHAT and FQNNGV. CDR3 amino acids: CASSLSGRGRVNEQFF. The CDR3 DNA sequence: TGTGCCAGCAGCTTAAGCGGCAGGGGGCGAGTAAATGAGCAGTTCTTC.

This clone was observed a single time. The sample has other DNA sequences that encode this CDR3 too. This chain joins TRBV15 and TRBJ2-2, with D unresolved. Trimming left V 0 bases short and J 6 bases short, with 5 bases between. Germline-derived CDR1 and CDR2 are LNHNV and YYDKDF (reference sequence). This CDR3 region has 13 residues. CDR3 protein: CATSRDSSGELFF. The CDR3 region has the DNA TGTGCCACCAGCAGAGATTCTTCCGGGGAGCTGTTTTTT.

V and J are TRBV19 and TRBJ1-2; D gene uncertain. V shed 5 bases and J shed 0 bases, with 13 bases lying between them. The CDR3 spans 15 residues. The germline CDR1 and CDR2 sequences are LNHDA and SQIVND (reference sequence). CDR3 nucleotides: TGTGCCAGTAGTTCAATCCCCGACACTAACTATGGCTACACCTTC. Its translation: CASSSIPDTNYGYTF.

V usage is TRBV14 and J usage is TRBJ1-3; D unclear. CDR3 length equals 17 residues. V was pared by 4 bases and J by 0 bases, with 16 bases between. Germline CDR1 reads SGHDN; CDR2 reads FVKESK. CDR3 in DNA: TGTGCCAGCAGCCGAAGGGTAACAGCTGGCTCTGGAAACACCATATATTTT. Encoded protein: CASSRRVTAGSGNTIYF.